This TCR beta chain was sequenced during a study of blood T cell repertoires in COVID-19. V was shortened by 2 bases and J by 4 bases, with 18 bases between the two germline ends. Germline values: CDR1 MNHNY, CDR2 SVGAGI (reference sequence). This CDR3 region has 16 residues. Study processing details: Amplification of reference gene primers was used by the study to estimate nucleated cell counts. Generated by immunoSEQ multiplex PCR, the TCRdb table keeps only in-frame clones and is missing some. That table is the source of V, J and clone size, and D and trimming were worked out from the DNA. The repertoire includes 140,000 to 150,000 clones, around nine tenths of them detected once, and around 2.9% sits in the top ten.

Input material: peripheral blood. This chain connects TRBV6-6 to TRBJ2-7, with D unresolved. The sequence derives from a man in his sixties with active or convalescent COVID-19. CDR3 DNA: TGTGCCAGCAGTTACCTCCCTCAGCGACCCACTTACGAGCAGTACTTC. Its translation: CASSYLPQRPTYEQYF.